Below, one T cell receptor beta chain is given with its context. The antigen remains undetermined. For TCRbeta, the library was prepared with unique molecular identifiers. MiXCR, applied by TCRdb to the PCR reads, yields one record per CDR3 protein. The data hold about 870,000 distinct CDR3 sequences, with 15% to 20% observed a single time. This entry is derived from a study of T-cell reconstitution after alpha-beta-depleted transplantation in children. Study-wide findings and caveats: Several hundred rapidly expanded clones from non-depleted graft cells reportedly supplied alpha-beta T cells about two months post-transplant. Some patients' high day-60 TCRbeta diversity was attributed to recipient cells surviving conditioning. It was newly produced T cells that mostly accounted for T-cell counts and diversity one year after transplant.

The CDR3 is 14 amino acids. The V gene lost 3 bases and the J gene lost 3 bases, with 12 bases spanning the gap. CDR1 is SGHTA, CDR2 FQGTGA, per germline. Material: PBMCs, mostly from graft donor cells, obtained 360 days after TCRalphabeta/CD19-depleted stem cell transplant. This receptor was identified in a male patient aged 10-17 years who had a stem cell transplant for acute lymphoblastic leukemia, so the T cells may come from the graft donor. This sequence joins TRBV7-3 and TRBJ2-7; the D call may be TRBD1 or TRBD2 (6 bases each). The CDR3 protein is CASSFSGGGYEQYF. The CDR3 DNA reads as TGTGCCAGCAGCTTTAGCGGAGGGGGCTACGAGCAGTACTTC.